Following are 25 T cell receptor beta chains from one sample sequenced in a study of blood T cell repertoires in COVID-19. Only in-frame clones appear in the TCRdb table, and some are missing; sequencing was by immunoSEQ multiplex PCR. The repertoire holds about 100,000 clones, 85% seen once, with around 2% in the top ten. The sample was peripheral blood. The receptors were sampled from a woman between 65 and 79 years old with active or convalescent COVID-19.

CDR3 sequence (DNA): TGCACCAGCAGCCAAGAATCGGACCAGGAGGGGTCCGGCAATCAGCCCCAGCATTTT. Translating it yields CTSSQESDQEGSGNQPQHF. The J gene is TRBJ1-5, the V gene TRBV1. TRBV1 is recorded as a pseudogene. This CDR3 spans 19 amino acids.

V gene TRBV5-1 combines with J gene TRBJ2-5; TRBD2 matches at 7 bases. J lost 1 base, V lost 0 bases, and 6 bases had no gene match. The CDR3 is made up of 16 amino acids. The germline CDR1 and CDR2 sequences are SGHRS and YFSETQ. CDR3 sequence (DNA): TGCGCCAGCAGCTTGGTTCCAGCGGGACTCCAAGAGACCCAGTACTTC. Translation: CASSLVPAGLQETQYF.

The chain has TRBV6-2 or TRBV6-3 and TRBJ1-1; 10 bases are shared with TRBD1. The germline gives CDR1 MNHEY, CDR2 SVGEGT. The V segment lost 5 bases and the J segment 7 bases; nucleotides outside the gene matches: 10. The CDR3 consists of 15 residues. The CDR3 region is CASSNGQGDVNEAFF. CDR3 in DNA: TGTGCCAGCAGTAATGGACAGGGGGACGTGAATGAAGCTTTCTTT.

V is TRBV5-6 and J is TRBJ2-1; 12 bases map to TRBD2. V trimming: 4 bases; J trimming: 10 bases; junction bases outside the gene matches: 9. This CDR3 comprises 15 residues. The germline V gene encodes CDR1 SGHDT and CDR2 YYEEEE. The DNA for the CDR3 is TGTGCCAGCAGCGAGACTAGCGGGAGCGGACGGGAGCAGTTCTTC. This encodes CASSETSGSGREQFF. The variable domain in full, with the rest retrieved from reference TRBV5-6 and TRBJ2-1, is DAGVTQSPTHLIKTRGQQVTLRCSPKSGHDTVSWYQQALGQGPQFIFQYYEEEERQRGNFPDRFSGHQFPNYSSELNVNALLLGDSALYLCASSETSGSGREQFFGPGTRLTVL.

The chain couples TRBV6-5 to TRBJ2-7; 13 nucleotides agree with TRBD2. The J segment lost 6 bases and the V segment lost 5 bases, leaving 7 bases of the junction unmatched. The CDR3 loop spans 15 amino acids. CDR1 is MNHEY and CDR2 is SVGAGI in the germline V gene. The CDR3 region is CASSTGTSGIREQYF. As DNA, the CDR3 is TGTGCCAGCAGTACCGGGACTAGCGGGATTCGCGAGCAGTACTTC.

J is TRBJ2-1 and V is TRBV5-1; tentatively, D is TRBD1 (5 bases). The V gene's germline CDR1 is SGHRS and CDR2 YFSETQ. The germline V and J ends were trimmed by 3 bases and 2 bases, with 12 bases remaining between them. The CDR3 contains 15 residues. CDR3: CASSSRTTAYNEQFF. The CDR3 DNA follows: TGCGCCAGCAGCTCACGAACGACAGCCTACAATGAGCAGTTCTTC.

The genes are TRBV5-6 and TRBJ1-2, with a tentative D call TRBD1 (5 bases). Germline-derived CDR1 and CDR2 are SGHDT and YYEEEE. This CDR3 is built from 12 residues. Trimming stripped 1 base from V and 6 bases from J, with 7 bases between. For the CDR3, the DNA is TGTGCCAGCAGCTTGTCAGGGAATGGCTACACCTTC. It translates to CASSLSGNGYTF.

The chain is built from TRBV13 and TRBJ1-2, with 10 bases identical to TRBD1. The CDR3 has 16 amino acids. V lost 5 bases, J lost 4 bases, and 10 bases stayed unmatched. CDR1 and CDR2 (germline): PRHDT, FYEKMQ (reference sequence). CDR3 residues: CASSVSGTGASYGYTF. The CDR3 DNA follows: TGTGCCAGCAGCGTCTCCGGGACAGGGGCCAGCTATGGCTACACCTTC.

This clone has only a few counts. The V and J genes are TRBV2 and TRBJ2-1; the match to TRBD2 covers 9 bases. The ends lost 0 bases at V and 4 bases at J; junction bases unmatched: 1. The CDR3 has 15 amino acids. Germline-derived CDR1 and CDR2 are SNHLY and FYNNEI. The chain's CDR3 is CASSEAAGGYNEQFF. The CDR3 nucleotides are TGTGCCAGCAGTGAAGCAGCGGGGGGTTACAATGAGCAGTTCTTC.

This rearrangement joins TRBV6-2 or TRBV6-3 to TRBJ1-2, with TRBD1 matching 7 bases. CDR1 and CDR2 from the germline V gene are MNHEY and SVGEGT. Losses at the gene ends were 7 bases for V and 7 bases for J; bases not matched to a gene: 9. CDR3 length: 13 residues. CDR3 sequence: CASTPATGFGYTF. For the CDR3, the DNA is TGTGCCAGCACCCCAGCGACAGGGTTTGGCTACACCTTC.

The chain employs TRBV19 and TRBJ1-2; tentative D call: TRBD1 (6 bases). The CDR3 sequence is 14 residues long. The germline CDR1 and CDR2 sequences are LNHDA and SQIVND (reference sequence). V was trimmed by 9 bases and J by 4 bases, leaving 18 bases between them. The CDR3 spells CASGDTVQAYGYTF. The CDR3 bases are TGTGCCAGCGGGGACACCGTACAGGCCTATGGCTACACCTTC.

The chain employs TRBV29-1 and TRBJ2-3; 8 positions match TRBD1. Unmatched junction bases numbered 10, after V lost 6 bases and J lost 5 bases. Per germline, CDR1 SQVTM and CDR2 ANQGSEA. This CDR3 comprises 14 residues. CDR3 protein: CSVSGTGGVDTQYF. The CDR3 bases are TGCAGCGTCTCCGGGACAGGTGGTGTAGATACGCAGTATTTT.

The chain links TRBV27 to TRBJ1-1, with D perhaps TRBD1 (6 bases). This CDR3 contains 16 residues. CDR1 is MNHEY, CDR2 SMNVEV, per germline (reference sequence). V dropped 1 base and J dropped 5 bases, with 17 bases sitting between them. The CDR3 loop reads CASSLWGSGAGTEAFF. For the CDR3, the DNA is TGTGCCAGCAGTTTATGGGGCTCAGGGGCCGGTACTGAAGCTTTCTTT.

V and J are TRBV3-1 (or the pseudogene TRBV3-2) and TRBJ2-2; tentatively, D is TRBD2 (6 bases). The CDR3 runs to 14 residues. Trimming stripped 3 bases from V and 7 bases from J, with 12 bases between. Germline values: CDR1 LGHDT, CDR2 YNNKEL (reference sequence). CDR3 sequence: CASSQGGLGGELFF. CDR3 nucleotides: TGTGCCAGCAGCCAGGGGGGTCTTGGCGGGGAGCTGTTTTTT.

The V call is TRBV9, the J call TRBJ2-1; TRBD2 matches 10 bases. The ends lost 4 bases at V and 6 bases at J; junction bases unmatched: 10. Per the germline V gene, CDR1 is SGDLS and CDR2 is YYNGEE. The CDR3 length is 16 residues. The CDR3 DNA sequence: TGTGCCAGCAGCCCCCTCCCGGGACTAGCGACCAATGAGCAGTTCTTC. This translates into CASSPLPGLATNEQFF.

The chain has TRBV29-1 and TRBJ2-3, with 15 bases that match TRBD2. The CDR3 consists of 14 residues. With 6 bases clipped from V and 5 bases from J, the junction kept 3 bases outside the gene matches. Germline V CDR1 and CDR2: SQVTM, ANQGSEA. The CDR3 DNA reads TGCAGCGTCGGACTAGCGGGGGGGAGAGATACGCAGTATTTT. Protein sequence: CSVGLAGGRDTQYF.

The V gene is TRBV9, the J gene TRBJ2-1; tentative D call: TRBD2 (6 bases). Trimming removed 4 bases from V and 1 base from J, with 12 bases in between. CDR3 size: 15 residues. Germline V gene data show CDR1 as SGDLS and CDR2 as YYNGEE. The chain's CDR3 is CASSFRDWSYNEQFF. The CDR3 DNA sequence: TGTGCCAGCAGCTTCCGGGACTGGTCCTACAATGAGCAGTTCTTC.

The rearrangement links TRBV4-2 to TRBJ2-1, with 8 bases aligning to TRBD2. CDR1 LGHNA and CDR2 YNFKEQ come from the germline V gene. V lost 1 base, J lost 4 bases, and 6 bases stayed unmatched. The CDR3 totals 16 residues. CDR3 sequence: CASSQVLASGYNEQFF. In nucleotides, the CDR3 is TGTGCCAGCAGCCAAGTTTTGGCTAGCGGGTACAATGAGCAGTTCTTC.

The chain uses TRBV5-4 and TRBJ1-6; 7 bases match TRBD1. The V gene's germline CDR1 is SGHNT and CDR2 YYREEE (reference sequence). Trimming took 1 base from V and 7 from J; bases not matched to a gene: 5. This CDR3 is built from 15 residues. This CDR3 is CASSLWAGGNSPLHF. In DNA, the CDR3 is TGTGCCAGCAGCTTGTGGGCAGGGGGAAATTCACCCCTCCACTTT.

Only one count was recorded for this clone. This chain links TRBV3-1 (or the pseudogene TRBV3-2) with TRBJ1-5; D gene ambiguous. This CDR3 contains 14 residues. V lost 3 bases, J lost 0 bases, and 6 bases lay in between. Germline V CDR1 and CDR2: LGHDT, YNNKEL (reference sequence). CDR3 residues: CASSQQSSNQPQHF. CDR3 bases: TGTGCCAGCAGCCAGCAGTCTAGCAATCAGCCCCAGCATTTT.

The J gene is TRBJ2-3, the V gene TRBV5-1, with 7 bases identical to TRBD1. Germline CDR1 SGHRS, CDR2 YFSETQ. Trimming removed 0 bases from V and 1 base from J; junction bases left unmatched: 5. CDR3 length: 16 residues. The CDR3 region is CASSLGTGAGTDTQYF. CDR3 DNA sequence: TGCGCCAGCAGCTTGGGCACAGGGGCGGGCACAGATACGCAGTATTTT.

This chain joins TRBV12-3 or TRBV12-4 and TRBJ1-3; the match to TRBD1 covers 7 bases. CDR3 size: 13 residues. The junction had 3 bases not matched to a gene; V was cut back by 3 bases and J by 7 bases. In DNA form, the CDR3 reads TGTGCCAGCAGTTTGTTCAGGGGGAACACCATATATTTT. It codes for CASSLFRGNTIYF.

The chain employs TRBV4-1 and TRBJ1-5; D remains ambiguous. This CDR3 has 16 amino acids. With 0 bases removed from V and 4 bases from J, the gap between germline ends came to 13 bases. Germline assignment: CDR1 MGHRA and CDR2 YSYEKL. The CDR3 DNA reads as TGCGCCAGCAGCCAAGAAGCGTCGGGATTTAATCAGCCCCAGCATTTT. Its protein is CASSQEASGFNQPQHF.

The V call is TRBV11-3, the J call TRBJ2-3; D is unclear. V was pared by 8 bases and J by 3 bases, with 15 bases between. The CDR3 sequence is 14 residues long. CDR1 and CDR2 (germline): SGHNT, YENEEA. CDR3 sequence: CASGYRGPTDTQYF. The CDR3 nucleotides are TGTGCCAGCGGTTATCGTGGGCCGACAGATACGCAGTATTTT.

This sequence joins TRBV5-1 and TRBJ1-4; D perhaps matches TRBD1 (5 bases). V lost 4 bases to trimming and J lost 7 bases, with 11 bases between them. Germline CDR1 is SGHRS and CDR2 is YFSETQ. The CDR3 totals 13 residues. In DNA, the CDR3 is TGCGCCAGCAGCCTCCTGGGGGGTGAAAAACTGTTTTTT. This encodes CASSLLGGEKLFF.